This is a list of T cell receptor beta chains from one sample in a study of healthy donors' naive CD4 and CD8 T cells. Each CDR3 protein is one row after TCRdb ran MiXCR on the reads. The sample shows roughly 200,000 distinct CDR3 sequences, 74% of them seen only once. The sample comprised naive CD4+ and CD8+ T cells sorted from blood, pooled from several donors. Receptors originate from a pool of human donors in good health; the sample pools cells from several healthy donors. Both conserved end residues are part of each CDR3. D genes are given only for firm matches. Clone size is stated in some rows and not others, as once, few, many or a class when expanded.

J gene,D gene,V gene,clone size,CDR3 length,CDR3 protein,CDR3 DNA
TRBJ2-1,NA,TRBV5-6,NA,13,CASSSSNRHEQFF,TGTGCCAGCAGCTCCTCAAACAGGCATGAGCAGTTCTTC
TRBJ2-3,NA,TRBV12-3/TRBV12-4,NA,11,CASTQRDTQYF,TGTGCCAGCACCCAGAGGGATACGCAGTATTTT
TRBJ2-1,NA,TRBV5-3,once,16,CARSLEATSSYNEQFF,TGTGCCAGAAGCTTGGAGGCAACGAGCTCCTACAATGAGCAGTTCTTC
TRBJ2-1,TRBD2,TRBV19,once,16,CASSGTGLAEYNEQFF,TGTGCCAGTAGTGGCACGGGACTAGCGGAATACAATGAGCAGTTCTTC
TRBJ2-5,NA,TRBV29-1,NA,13,CSVLGDKKETQYF,TGCAGCGTTCTGGGCGATAAGAAAGAGACCCAGTACTTC
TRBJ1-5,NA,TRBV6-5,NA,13,CASSYVADQPQHF,TGTGCCAGCAGTTACGTGGCAGATCAGCCCCAGCATTTT
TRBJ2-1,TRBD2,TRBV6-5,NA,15,CASSETSGRDGEQFF,TGTGCCAGCAGTGAAACTAGCGGGAGGGACGGTGAGCAGTTCTTC
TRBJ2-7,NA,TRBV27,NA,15,CASSLLPTTAYEQYF,TGTGCCAGCAGTTTATTGCCCACCACGGCCTACGAGCAGTACTTC
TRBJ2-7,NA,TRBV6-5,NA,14,CASSAARDSYEQYF,TGTGCCAGCAGTGCTGCCCGGGACTCCTACGAGCAGTACTTC
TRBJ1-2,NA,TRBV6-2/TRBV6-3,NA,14,CASRVAGQNYGYTF,TGTGCCAGCAGAGTGGCAGGGCAGAACTATGGCTACACCTTC
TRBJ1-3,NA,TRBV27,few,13,CASSPFSGNTIYF,TGTGCCAGCAGTCCCTTCTCTGGAAACACCATATATTTT
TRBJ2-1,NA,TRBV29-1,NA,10,CSVRQVEQFF,TGCAGCGTTCGGCAGGTTGAGCAGTTCTTC
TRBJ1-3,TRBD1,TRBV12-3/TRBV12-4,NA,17,CASNLRGQFLSGNTIYF,TGTGCCAGCAATCTCAGGGGACAGTTCCTCTCTGGAAACACCATATATTTT
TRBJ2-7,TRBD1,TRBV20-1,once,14,CSARPGTGSYEQYF,TGCAGTGCTAGGCCCGGGACAGGGTCCTACGAGCAGTACTTC
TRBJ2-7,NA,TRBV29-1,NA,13,CSVQTDISYEQYF,TGCAGCGTTCAGACAGACATCTCCTACGAGCAGTACTTC